A single T cell receptor beta chain is shown here with its context. The antigen remains undetermined. TCRdb reprocessed the 5' RACE reads; each CDR3 protein has one entry and no DNA is given. Its table lists 200,000 to 300,000 distinct CDR3 sequences. The data derive from a study of T cells expressing NK-cell markers. Study as a whole: From sorted CD3+CD56+NKG2C+, CD3+CD56+NKG2C- and CD3+CD56-NKG2C+ T cells came the TCR beta repertoires.

Whole-study results and caveats: The CD3+CD56-NKG2C+ fraction was also led by these clonotypes in a few donors.

Germline V gene sequence: CDR1 SGDLS, CDR2 YYNGEE. This CDR3 is 14 amino acids long. Sequenced input: blood T cells: a sorted CD56 or NKG2C T cell subset, CD4+ or CD8+ T cells, or bulk PBMC T cells (not recorded which). This rearrangement joins TRBV9 to TRBJ2-3. This sequence originates from a man aged 18 to 29 in good health. The CDR3 protein is CASSATDRTDTQYF.